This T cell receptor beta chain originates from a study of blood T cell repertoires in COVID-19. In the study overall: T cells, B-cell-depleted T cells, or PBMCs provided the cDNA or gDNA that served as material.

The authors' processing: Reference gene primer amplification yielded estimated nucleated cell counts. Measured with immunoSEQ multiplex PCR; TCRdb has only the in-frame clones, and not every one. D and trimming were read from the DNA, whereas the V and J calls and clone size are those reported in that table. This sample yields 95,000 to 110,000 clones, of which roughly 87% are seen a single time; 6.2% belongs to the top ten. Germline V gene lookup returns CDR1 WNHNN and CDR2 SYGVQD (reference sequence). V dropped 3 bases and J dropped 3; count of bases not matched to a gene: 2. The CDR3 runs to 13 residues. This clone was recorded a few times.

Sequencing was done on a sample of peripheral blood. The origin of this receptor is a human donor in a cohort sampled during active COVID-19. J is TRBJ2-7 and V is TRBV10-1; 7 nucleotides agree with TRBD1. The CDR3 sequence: CASSDRQGYEQYF. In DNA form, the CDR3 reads TGCGCCAGCAGTGATAGACAGGGCTACGAGCAGTACTTC.